This entry is about one T cell receptor beta chain. Its antigen is unidentified. Deep was the level used in running the assay. TCRdb's table, derived via immunoSEQ multiplex PCR, lists solely in-frame clones and lacks some. The repertoire includes about 650,000 clones, 95% to 96% of them detected once, and 0.11% sits in the top ten. This CDR3 is 16 amino acids long. Germline V gene sequence: CDR1 MDHEN, CDR2 SYDVKM. The V and J ends lost 2 bases and 7 bases, in that order; junction bases with no gene match: 12. The sample is drawn from a study of shared clonotypes between healthy human individuals. Points from the study as a whole: Clonotypes shared by all four sorted-subset donors had higher generation probabilities than non-shared clonotypes.

Naive CD8 cells comprised CD45RO-negative, CCR7-positively selected cells, excluding terminally differentiated effector memory CD45RA+ cells. Donors had no recently reported acute infections or vaccinations and were HIV-negative. All donors were Caucasian adults living in Nashville, Tennessee. Specimen: naive CD8+ T cells sorted from blood. The origin of this receptor is a woman aged 30 to 39 in good health. This chain uses TRBV28 with TRBJ1-2; 8 bases line up with TRBD1. The CDR3 region is CASSLPDRVGNLGYTF. CDR3 sequence (DNA): TGTGCCAGCAGTTTACCGGACAGGGTGGGGAACCTTGGCTACACCTTC.